A single sample gave rise to the 20 T cell receptor beta chains below, sequenced in a study of blood T cell repertoires in COVID-19. TCRdb keeps only in-frame clones here, not all; method: immunoSEQ multiplex PCR. The table lists roughly 150,000 clones, around 85% of them singletons, with about 5% in the top ten. What was sequenced was peripheral blood. Source of these receptors: a human donor in a cohort sampled during active COVID-19.

The V gene is TRBV15, the J gene TRBJ1-6, with D unclear. The germline V gene has CDR1 LNHNV and CDR2 YYDKDF (reference sequence). Trimming stripped 5 bases from V and 4 bases from J, with 15 bases between. The CDR3 runs to 16 residues. Here the CDR3 reads CATSGKFPFYNSPLHF. CDR3 nucleotides: TGTGCCACCAGCGGCAAATTCCCCTTTTATAATTCACCCCTCCACTTT.

The CDR3 sequence is CATAQNGVNQPQHF. CDR3 nucleotide sequence: TGTGCCACCGCCCAGAACGGGGTCAATCAGCCCCAGCATTTT. This chain connects TRBV24-1 to TRBJ1-5; D unresolved. CDR1 and CDR2 from the germline V gene are KGHDR and SFDVKD. The CDR3 has 14 residues. V gave up 9 bases and J gave up 3 bases, with 14 bases separating them.

This chain joins TRBV11-2 and TRBJ2-5; 9 bases fit TRBD1. CDR3 length equals 14 residues. The ends lost 5 bases at V and 6 bases at J; junction bases unmatched: 7. Germline V gene lookup returns CDR1 SGHAT and CDR2 FQNNGV. CDR3 sequence reads: CASSPLTGGQTQYF. As DNA, the CDR3 is TGTGCCAGCAGCCCACTTACAGGGGGCCAGACCCAGTACTTC.

The chain employs TRBV7-8 and TRBJ1-2; perhaps TRBD1 as D (5 bases). This CDR3 contains 14 residues. Germline V lookup: CDR1 SGHVS, CDR2 FQNEAQ. Between the trimmed V and J ends, which lost 5 bases and 0 bases, there was a span of 10 bases. This chain's CDR3 is CASSQTVTNYGYTF. CDR3 DNA sequence: TGTGCCAGCAGCCAGACAGTTACTAACTATGGCTACACCTTC.

This sequence joins TRBV7-7 and TRBJ2-7, with D perhaps TRBD1 (5 bases). CDR3 length: 15 residues. Trimming took 4 bases from V and 1 from J, leaving 14 bases between them. Germline V CDR1 and CDR2: SSHAT, FNYEAQ (reference sequence). DNA of the CDR3: TGTGCCAGCAGCTACAGGTTCGACCGTTCCTACGAGCAGTACTTC. It specifies CASSYRFDRSYEQYF.

The rearrangement uses TRBV3-1 (or the pseudogene TRBV3-2) and TRBJ2-1; D is unresolved. The germline CDR1 and CDR2 sequences are LGHDT and YNNKEL (reference sequence). Trimming removed 4 bases from V and 6 bases from J, with 7 bases in between. The CDR3 length is 12 residues. The CDR3 DNA sequence: TGTGCCAGCAGCCCGTACGGCAATGAGCAGTTCTTC. Translation gives CASSPYGNEQFF.

The chain has TRBV6-5 and TRBJ2-7; TRBD2 matches at 7 bases. Germline V gene lookup returns CDR1 MNHEY and CDR2 SVGAGI. The CDR3 is 16 amino acids. Losses at the gene ends were 0 bases for V and 2 bases for J; bases not matched to a gene: 7. CDR3 nucleotide sequence: TGTGCCAGCAGTTACTCCCCTACTAGCGTCGCCTACGAGCAGTACTTC. Amino acids: CASSYSPTSVAYEQYF.

The CDR3 loop is CSVALAGSNQPQHF. In DNA, the CDR3 is TGCAGCGTTGCTCTGGCAGGGAGCAATCAGCCCCAGCATTTT. J is TRBJ1-5 and V is TRBV29-1, with D tentatively TRBD1 (5 bases). V was pared by 4 bases and J by 1 base, with 11 bases between. The CDR3 runs 14 residues. Germline assignment: CDR1 SQVTM and CDR2 ANQGSEA.

The chain carries TRBV6-5 and TRBJ2-7, with 10 bases aligning to TRBD1. V lost 7 bases and J lost 7; bases outside the gene matches: 10. The CDR3 spans 14 residues. Germline V gives CDR1 MNHEY, CDR2 SVGAGI. The DNA for the CDR3 is TGTGCCAGCACGAGAAACCGGGACAGGGGTGAGCAGTACTTC. Encoded protein: CASTRNRDRGEQYF.

The chain is built from TRBV28 and TRBJ2-3; D is uncertain. V dropped 6 bases and J dropped 2 bases, with 12 bases sitting between them. The CDR3 is made up of 14 amino acids. Germline loops: CDR1 MDHEN, CDR2 SYDVKM. CDR3 in DNA: TGTGCCAGCAGAGTGACTGGAGTCACAGATACGCAGTATTTT. Translation gives CASRVTGVTDTQYF.

The V and J genes are TRBV28 and TRBJ2-7; TRBD2 aligns across 14 bases. Looked up from germline, CDR1 is MDHEN and CDR2 is SYDVKM. V gave up 5 bases and J gave up 3 bases; unmatched junction bases: 12. The CDR3 totals 18 residues. CDR3 amino acids: CASSPWGLAGVGSYEQYF. The CDR3 nucleotides are TGTGCCAGCAGTCCGTGGGGACTAGCGGGAGTCGGAAGCTACGAGCAGTACTTC.

V is TRBV6-6 and J is TRBJ1-6; D remains unclear. This CDR3 spans 14 amino acids. The V end lost 2 bases, the J end lost 7 bases, and 9 bases lay between the germline ends. Germline lookup yields CDR1 MNHNY and CDR2 SVGAGI (reference sequence). CDR3 coding DNA: TGTGCCAGCAGTTACAATCCTAAAAATTCACCCCTCCACTTT. Its protein product is CASSYNPKNSPLHF.

In regard to this clone: Within the sample, other DNA sequences also encode this same CDR3. The CDR3 spells CASSVGGDTQYF. In DNA form, the CDR3 reads TGTGCCAGCAGCGTAGGAGGAGATACGCAGTATTTT. This chain connects TRBV9 to TRBJ2-3; D is unclear. V gave up 0 bases and J gave up 5 bases, with 4 bases separating them. CDR1 and CDR2 (germline): SGDLS, YYNGEE. The CDR3 length is 12 residues. Full variable domain (missing parts from reference TRBV9 and TRBJ2-3): DSGVTQTPKHLITATGQRVTLRCSPRSGDLSVYWYQQSLDQGLQFLIQYYNGEERAKGNILERFSAQQFPDLHSELNLSSLELGDSALYFCASSVGGDTQYFGPGTRLTVL.

The rearrangement uses TRBV10-3 and TRBJ1-1; 8 bases match TRBD1. The CDR3 spans 12 residues. The J segment lost 8 bases and the V segment lost 4 bases, leaving 3 bases of the junction unmatched. The germline gives CDR1 ENHRY, CDR2 SYGVKD. CDR3 protein: CAISARQGEAFF. The DNA of the CDR3 is TGTGCCATCAGTGCCAGACAGGGGGAAGCTTTCTTT.

The V call is TRBV28, the J call TRBJ1-1; TRBD1 is a possible D gene (5 bases). This CDR3 is 14 amino acids long. V lost 6 bases and J 6 bases, leaving 17 bases between the germline ends. Germline-derived CDR1 and CDR2 are MDHEN and SYDVKM. The CDR3 DNA follows: TGTGCCAGCAGCATGGGGCAGCTTGGTGCTGAAGCTTTCTTT. This sequence encodes CASSMGQLGAEAFF.

The chain joins TRBV11-2 to TRBJ2-7, with 11 nucleotides matching TRBD2. J gave up 5 bases and V 0 bases, and 3 bases lay outside the gene matches. CDR1 is SGHAT and CDR2 is FQNNGV in the germline V gene. The CDR3 length is 15 residues. This chain's CDR3 is CASSLDLAGGHEQYF. The CDR3 bases are TGTGCCAGCAGCTTAGACCTAGCGGGGGGCCACGAGCAGTACTTC.

This clone was observed a single time. This chain connects TRBV11-3 to TRBJ2-7; D possibly corresponds to TRBD1 (6 bases). The ends were cut back, 5 bases at V and 7 bases at J, with 18 bases in the middle. CDR1 and CDR2 (germline): SGHNT, YENEEA. The CDR3 consists of 14 residues. In nucleotides, the CDR3 is TGTGCCAGCAGCCAGGGTCAGGGGCCGGAAGAGCAGTACTTC. The encoded protein is CASSQGQGPEEQYF.

This clone occurred a few times. This chain joins TRBV21-1 and TRBJ2-2; the table's TRBD2 call for D was not verified on the DNA. TRBV21-1 is classified as a pseudogene. The length of the CDR3 is 16 residues. The CDR3 coding sequence is TGTGCCAGCAGCAAAGTTCGTGCGGGTTACACCGGGGAGCTGTTTTTT. It specifies CASSKVRAGYTGELFF.

This clone was counted only a few times. V is TRBV5-1 and J is TRBJ1-1; 8 bases align to TRBD1. After removal of 5 bases from V and 6 bases from J, the junction contained 12 bases not matched to a gene. This CDR3 contains 15 residues. Germline V gene lookup returns CDR1 SGHRS and CDR2 YFSETQ. CDR3 sequence (DNA): TGCGCCAGCAGACATCTACAGGGGGATCATCCTGAAGCTTTCTTT. It specifies CASRHLQGDHPEAFF.

The rearrangement uses TRBV6-4 and TRBJ1-1; D is uncertain. The CDR3 contains 13 residues. Trimming left V 6 bases short and J 1 base short, with 9 bases between. Germline CDR1 is MRHNA and CDR2 is SNTAGT. CDR3 in DNA: TGTGCCAGCAGCCGGGAGAGGAACACTGAAGCTTTCTTT. Translating gives CASSRERNTEAFF.